This T cell receptor (beta chain) derives from a study of identical twins. Whole-study results and caveats: For out-of-frame beta sequences, excess twin sharing was weaker. For out-of-frame alpha sequences shared by twins, low generation probability was in excess.

V was cut by 8 bases and J by 5 bases, with 15 bases left in between. The CDR3 runs 13 residues. CDR1 is MNHEY and CDR2 is SMNVEV in the germline V gene (reference sequence). A universal primer site arose from template switching, and cDNA bore unique molecular identifiers. TCRdb passed the 5' RACE reads through MiXCR, listing each CDR3 protein once. Seen here are 260,000 or so distinct CDR3 sequences, 7.5% observed once, and the top ten hold under 6.5%. This clonotype showed up many times. Antigen: not known. The same data also contributed to another study, on yellow fever vaccine responses in identical twins. Per that paper: Reportedly, the T cell response mounted by twins to vaccine seemed partly convergent, partly personalized.

Material for sequencing was CD8+ T cells sorted from blood. The V and J genes are TRBV27 and TRBJ1-2; D is unclear. The clonotype originates from a woman younger than 35 in good health. The CDR3 DNA sequence: TGTGCCAGCCATCCGGGCGGAGGATATGGCTACACCTTC. This sequence encodes CASHPGGGYGYTF.